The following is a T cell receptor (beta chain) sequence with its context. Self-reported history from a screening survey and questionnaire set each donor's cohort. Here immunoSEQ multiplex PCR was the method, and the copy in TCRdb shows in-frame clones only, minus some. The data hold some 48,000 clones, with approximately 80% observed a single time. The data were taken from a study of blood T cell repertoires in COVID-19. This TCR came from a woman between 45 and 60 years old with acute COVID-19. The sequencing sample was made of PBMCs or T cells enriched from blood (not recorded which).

Here the CDR3 DNA reads TGTGCCAGTAGTACCCCTAGTGGAGCAAGGAACACTGAAGCTTTCTTT. Its protein product is CASSTPSGARNTEAFF. The chain combines TRBV19 with TRBJ1-1; D unclear. Trimming removed 4 bases from V and 1 base from J, with 16 bases in between. Germline V lookup: CDR1 LNHDA, CDR2 SQIVND (reference sequence). The CDR3 extends over 16 amino acids.